This TCR beta chain was sequenced for a study of metastatic and nonmetastatic thyroid tumors. Study background: Across peripheral blood and tumor or nodule tissue samples taken from malignant and benign thyroid patients, the repertoires were compared with one another.

This clone appeared many times. All patients were treatment-naive before thyroid surgery. Source study methods: The study's classifier, a distant-metastasis tool for papillary thyroid cancer, was built using CDR3 differences across clinicopathological groups. Through MiXCR, TCRdb re-clonotyped the PCR reads. What appears here as the V and J calls and clone size reflects TCRdb's work, not the paper's. The sample gives approximately 40,000 clones, roughly 27% of which show up once; 9.9% is in the top ten. The CDR3 is 16 residues long. Germline V gene lookup returns CDR1 SNHLY and CDR2 FYNNEI. V lost 5 bases and J 0 bases, leaving 11 bases between the germline ends.

Sequencing was done on a sample of blood. V usage is TRBV2 and J usage is TRBJ1-6; unclear D gene. The source of this sequence is a male donor with papillary thyroid cancer or a benign thyroid nodule (not recorded which). Some clones in this sample may be carry-over from other donors' samples. The CDR3 DNA reads TGTGCCAGCAGTCGGACGGTGAGCTCCTATAATTCACCCCTCCACTTT. This sequence encodes CASSRTVSSYNSPLHF. Supplemented by reference TRBV2 and TRBJ1-6, the full variable domain reads EPEVTQTPSHQVTQMGQEVILRCVPISNHLYFYWYRQILGQKVEFLVSFYNNEISEKSEIFDDQFSVERPDGSNFTLKIRSTKLEDSAMYFCASSRTVSSYNSPLHFGNGTRLTVT.